A selection of T cell receptor beta chains follows, all from one sample in a study of T cells after yellow fever vaccination. TCRdb recomputed calls from the 5' RACE reads with MiXCR, one row per CDR3 protein. The sample lists 120,000 or so distinct CDR3 sequences, more than 7.5% occurring once. Sequenced material: CD8+ T cells sorted from PBMCs, taken on the day of the yellow fever booster vaccination. The receptors come from a man younger than 30 who received the YFV17D yellow fever vaccine. CDR3s include the opening cysteine and the closing phenylalanine or tryptophan. The D gene is left open where the match is weak. Size is stated for part of the rows, as once, few or many counts, or as a class when the clone is expanded.

DNA,CDR3,size,V,J,D
TGCAGTGCTAGAGATACAGGACAGGGGACCATCTCTGGAAACACCATATATTTT,CSARDTGQGTISGNTIYF,NA,TRBV20-1,TRBJ1-3,TRBD1
TGTGCCAGCAGTTACCTGCCGGACAGCCTCACAGATACGCAGTATTTT,CASSYLPDSLTDTQYF,NA,TRBV6-2/TRBV6-3,TRBJ2-3,NA
TGTGCCAGCAGCTGGCCGGGTACGGGCGAGCAGTACTTC,CASSWPGTGEQYF,NA,TRBV7-2,TRBJ2-7,NA
TGCAGTGCTAGGGATTACAGGGAGGAGGGCTCACCCCTCCACTTT,CSARDYREEGSPLHF,NA,TRBV20-1,TRBJ1-6,NA
TGTGCCACTCTAGAAGGCGGGGCCGACACCGGGGAGCTGTTTTTT,CATLEGGADTGELFF,few,TRBV6-2/TRBV6-3,TRBJ2-2,NA
TGTGCCAGCAGCTCCGGGACAGGGCCAGAAGCTTTCTTT,CASSSGTGPEAFF,NA,TRBV7-6,TRBJ1-1,TRBD1
TGTGCCAGCGGCACGGACTCCTACGAGCAGTACTTC,CASGTDSYEQYF,few,TRBV7-9,TRBJ2-7,NA
TGTGCCAGCAGCTTAAATAGTTGGGCAGGGCACCACTATGGCTACACCTTC,CASSLNSWAGHHYGYTF,NA,TRBV7-6,TRBJ1-2,NA
TGTGCCAGCAGTGAACCCGACAGGGGATCCTACAATGAGCAGTTCTTC,CASSEPDRGSYNEQFF,NA,TRBV2,TRBJ2-1,TRBD1
TGCAGTGCTAGAGATACGAAAGGCGAAGCTTTCTTT,CSARDTKGEAFF,NA,TRBV20-1,TRBJ1-1,NA
TGCGCCAGCAGCCAAATGGGGAGGGAACAGCCCCAGCATTTT,CASSQMGREQPQHF,NA,TRBV4-1,TRBJ1-5,NA
TGTGCCAGTTCCCTGGGAGGGGTGATGAGCAATCAGCCCCAGCATTTT,CASSLGGVMSNQPQHF,few,TRBV12-3/TRBV12-4,TRBJ1-5,NA
TGTGCCAGCAGCAAAGTGGTCGGGACTAGTTACAATGAGCAGTTCTTC,CASSKVVGTSYNEQFF,few,TRBV21-1,TRBJ2-1,NA
TGTGCCAGCAGCTTTGGAGAAAACATTCAGTACTTC,CASSFGENIQYF,few,TRBV7-9,TRBJ2-4,NA
TGCGCCAGCAGCCAGGGGGAGAAGGGGGGAGATACGCAGTATTTT,CASSQGEKGGDTQYF,NA,TRBV4-3,TRBJ2-3,NA
TGTGCCAGCAGCTTCAGTCTAGCGGGCGCCTACGAGCAGTACTTC,CASSFSLAGAYEQYF,NA,TRBV7-9,TRBJ2-7,TRBD2
TGCGCCAGCAGCCACACTAGCCTTCCCTTGCCCTACGAGCAGTACTTC,CASSHTSLPLPYEQYF,few,TRBV4-3,TRBJ2-7,NA
TGTGCCAGCAGCGGGCCGTGGGGCTCCTATAATTCACCCCTCCACTTT,CASSGPWGSYNSPLHF,NA,TRBV7-9,TRBJ1-6,NA
TGTGCCACCCGAGCCGGGGAGCTGTTTTTT,CATRAGELFF,few,TRBV19,TRBJ2-2,NA
TGTGCCAGCAGCAACCGGGACAGACCTAATGAGCAGTTCTTC,CASSNRDRPNEQFF,few,TRBV5-4,TRBJ2-1,TRBD1
TGTGCCAGCAGCAAGCTCCAGGTAGCATTTATCCCAGATACGCAGTATTTT,CASSKLQVAFIPDTQYF,NA,TRBV12-3/TRBV12-4,TRBJ2-3,NA
TGCGCCAGCAGCCAAGTATTGGGGCAGTCCTATGGCTACACCTTC,CASSQVLGQSYGYTF,NA,TRBV4-1,TRBJ1-2,NA
TGCGCCAGCAGCCTACTTAGCGCGGACTCTAGCTCCTACAATGAGCAGTTCTTC,CASSLLSADSSSYNEQFF,many,TRBV4-1,TRBJ2-1,NA
TGTGCCAGCAGCGTGGGAGCCACAGGCACAGATACGCAGTATTTT,CASSVGATGTDTQYF,few,TRBV9,TRBJ2-3,NA
TGTGCCAGCAGCCGAACAGGGCTCAGTGGAAACACCATATATTTT,CASSRTGLSGNTIYF,few,TRBV27,TRBJ1-3,NA
TGTGCCAGCAGCCCCCGGGACCTCGGAGGTTACGAGCAGTACTTC,CASSPRDLGGYEQYF,many,TRBV4-2,TRBJ2-7,NA
TGTGCCAGCAGCTTCCCGGATCAAGAGACCCAGTACTTC,CASSFPDQETQYF,NA,TRBV5-4,TRBJ2-5,NA
TGTGCCAGCAGGGCTATGCCCAGGGTCTTTGGTGAAAAACTGTTTTTT,CASRAMPRVFGEKLFF,few,TRBV27,TRBJ1-4,NA
TGTGCCAGCAGTGACCGAGGGGGGAACACTGAAGCTTTCTTT,CASSDRGGNTEAFF,NA,TRBV25-1,TRBJ1-1,NA
TGCAGCGTTGATGGAGAGGGACAGCACTACGAGCAGTACTTC,CSVDGEGQHYEQYF,few,TRBV29-1,TRBJ2-7,TRBD1